The rows below give T cell receptor beta chains drawn from one sample of a study of T cell changes during pregnancy in multiple sclerosis. Libraries were prepared by immunoSEQ multiplex PCR; TCRdb keeps only in-frame clonotypes and omits some of them. The sample yields about 50,000 clones, around 93% seen once. This specimen was CD8+ T cells from peripheral blood mononuclear cells, taken after pregnancy. The source of these receptors is a female donor with multiple sclerosis, enrolled in a pregnancy study. The CDR3 runs from the conserved cysteine through the conserved F or W. Each record gives: CDR3 length, clone size, D gene, V gene, J gene, CDR3 protein, CDR3 DNA. A D gene is named only where the DNA matches it firmly. Clone size is shown for a subset of rows, as once, few, many or a class of expanded clone.

length: 14; size: -; D: TRBD1; V: TRBV7-9; J: TRBJ2-1; CDR3: CASSFLDREHEQFF; DNA: TGTGCCAGCAGCTTCCTGGACAGGGAACATGAGCAGTTCTTC
length: 14; size: -; D: TRBD1; V: TRBV13; J: TRBJ2-7; CDR3: CASSARTGRYEQYF; DNA: TGTGCCAGCAGCGCCCGGACAGGGAGGTACGAGCAGTACTTC
length: 13; size: few; D: -; V: TRBV6-6; J: TRBJ1-1; CDR3: CATTTGLGTEAFF; DNA: TGTGCCACTACGACAGGTCTGGGGACTGAAGCTTTCTTT
length: 13; size: -; D: -; V: TRBV6-1; J: TRBJ1-2; CDR3: CASPEGGEGGYTF; DNA: TGTGCCTCCCCCGAGGGCGGCGAGGGTGGCTACACCTTC
length: 14; size: -; D: -; V: TRBV19; J: TRBJ1-1; CDR3: CASTAGTTNTEAFF; DNA: TGTGCCAGTACCGCCGGGACAACCAACACTGAAGCTTTCTTT
length: 14; size: -; D: TRBD1; V: TRBV15; J: TRBJ2-7; CDR3: CATSNDRVPYEQYF; DNA: TGTGCCACCAGCAATGACAGGGTCCCCTACGAGCAGTACTTC
length: 14; size: few; D: -; V: TRBV6-5; J: TRBJ1-6; CDR3: CASSTGARPISLHF; DNA: TGTGCCAGCAGTACCGGAGCGAGGCCGATCTCCCTCCACTTT
length: 13; size: -; D: -; V: TRBV30; J: TRBJ1-1; CDR3: CAWSLAGGTEAFF; DNA: TGTGCCTGGAGCCTAGCCGGGGGGACTGAAGCTTTCTTT
length: 17; size: -; D: TRBD1; V: TRBV5-6; J: TRBJ1-1; CDR3: CASSSRTAGTGETEAFF; DNA: TGTGCCAGCAGCTCTCGCACAGCCGGGACAGGGGAAACTGAAGCTTTCTTT
length: 16; size: -; D: -; V: TRBV7-3; J: TRBJ2-1; CDR3: CASSLMAGGSNNEQFF; DNA: TGTGCCAGCAGCTTAATGGCCGGGGGTTCCAACAATGAGCAGTTCTTC
length: 15; size: few; D: TRBD2; V: TRBV15; J: TRBJ2-1; CDR3: CATSRDGRGGNEQFF; DNA: TGTGCCACCAGCAGAGATGGGAGGGGTGGCAATGAGCAGTTCTTC
length: 14; size: -; D: TRBD1; V: TRBV29-1; J: TRBJ2-7; CDR3: CSVPPTGDRDEQYF; DNA: TGCAGCGTGCCACCAACAGGGGATCGGGACGAGCAGTACTTC
length: 18; size: -; D: -; V: TRBV12-1; J: TRBJ2-3; CDR3: CASSLGGLAGDFCDTQYF; DNA: TGTGCCAGCAGCTTGGGGGGACTAGCGGGGGATTTTTGCGATACGCAGTATTTT
length: 12; size: -; D: -; V: TRBV7-2; J: TRBJ2-1; CDR3: CASSLERLAKFF; DNA: TGTGCCAGCAGCTTAGAACGGCTAGCTAAGTTCTTC
length: 13; size: -; D: TRBD1; V: TRBV6-1; J: TRBJ1-1; CDR3: CASYTGQPPEAFF; DNA: TGTGCCAGCTATACGGGACAGCCACCTGAAGCTTTCTTT
length: 16; size: -; D: TRBD1; V: TRBV7-9; J: TRBJ2-3; CDR3: CASRPPLTGKGNTQYF; DNA: TGTGCCAGCAGACCCCCGTTGACAGGGAAGGGAAATACGCAGTATTTT
length: 13; size: -; D: -; V: TRBV6-5; J: TRBJ2-1; CDR3: CASSYNRGYEQFF; DNA: TGTGCCAGCAGTTACAATAGGGGCTATGAGCAGTTCTTC
length: 17; size: -; D: -; V: TRBV19; J: TRBJ2-3; CDR3: CASSRSGLPSSGDTQYF; DNA: TGTGCCAGTAGCCGATCCGGACTTCCCTCGTCAGGCGATACGCAGTATTTT
length: 15; size: once; D: TRBD1; V: TRBV2; J: TRBJ1-1; CDR3: CASSESRTGRLEAFF; DNA: TGTGCCAGCAGTGAGAGTAGGACAGGAAGGCTTGAAGCTTTCTTT
length: 16; size: -; D: -; V: TRBV19; J: TRBJ2-3; CDR3: CASSIGAGGPTDTQYF; DNA: TGTGCCAGTAGTATAGGGGCCGGAGGGCCGACAGATACGCAGTATTTT
length: 14; size: -; D: -; V: TRBV2; J: TRBJ2-7; CDR3: CASSEAGETYEQYF; DNA: TGTGCCAGCAGTGAAGCTGGGGAGACCTACGAGCAGTACTTC
length: 13; size: -; D: -; V: TRBV28; J: TRBJ1-1; CDR3: CASSRLGGAEAFF; DNA: TGTGCCAGCAGTCGCTTGGGGGGGGCTGAAGCTTTCTTT
length: 15; size: -; D: TRBD1; V: TRBV9; J: TRBJ1-2; CDR3: CASSRGQGADYGYTF; DNA: TGTGCCAGCAGTCGGGGACAGGGCGCCGACTATGGCTACACCTTC
length: 14; size: once; D: TRBD2; V: TRBV9; J: TRBJ2-2; CDR3: CASLAGANTGELFF; DNA: TGTGCCAGCCTAGCGGGGGCGAACACCGGGGAGCTGTTTTTT
length: 15; size: -; D: -; V: TRBV5-1; J: TRBJ1-2; CDR3: CASSLVTDSNYGYTF; DNA: TGCGCCAGCAGCTTGGTTACAGATTCTAACTATGGCTACACCTTC
length: 15; size: -; D: TRBD1; V: TRBV6-4; J: TRBJ2-2; CDR3: CASSSGTGGTGELFF; DNA: TGTGCCAGCAGTTCCGGGACAGGGGGCACCGGGGAGCTGTTTTTT
length: 15; size: -; D: -; V: TRBV13; J: TRBJ1-5; CDR3: CASSLGQQDNQPQHF; DNA: TGTGCCAGCAGCTTGGGGCAGCAGGACAATCAGCCCCAGCATTTT
length: 14; size: -; D: -; V: TRBV27; J: TRBJ1-1; CDR3: CASSANSMNTEAFF; DNA: TGTGCCAGCTCGGCTAACAGCATGAACACTGAAGCTTTCTTT
length: 14; size: once; D: -; V: TRBV5-8; J: TRBJ1-1; CDR3: CASSFLGRNTEAFF; DNA: TGTGCCAGCAGCTTTCTAGGCAGGAACACTGAAGCTTTCTTT
length: 14; size: -; D: TRBD2; V: TRBV7-6; J: TRBJ2-5; CDR3: CASSPAGVGETQYF; DNA: TGTGCCAGCAGCCCTGCGGGGGTAGGCGAGACCCAGTACTTC
length: 14; size: -; D: -; V: TRBV13; J: TRBJ1-1; CDR3: CASSPALGNTEAFF; DNA: TGTGCCAGCAGCCCCGCCCTCGGGAACACTGAAGCTTTCTTT
length: 15; size: -; D: -; V: TRBV6-1; J: TRBJ1-2; CDR3: CASSVSQELHYGYTF; DNA: TGTGCCAGCAGTGTCAGCCAGGAACTCCACTATGGCTACACCTTC
length: 14; size: few; D: -; V: TRBV4-1; J: TRBJ2-3; CDR3: CASSYFPSTDTQYF; DNA: TGCGCCAGCAGCTACTTTCCTAGCACAGATACGCAGTATTTT
length: 15; size: -; D: TRBD1; V: TRBV29-1; J: TRBJ2-3; CDR3: CSAEGTGGLADTQYF; DNA: TGCAGCGCCGAAGGGACAGGGGGATTGGCAGATACGCAGTATTTT
length: 17; size: -; D: TRBD2; V: TRBV13; J: TRBJ2-7; CDR3: CASSSRPTSGGGYEQYF; DNA: TGTGCCAGCAGCTCCCGCCCGACTAGCGGGGGGGGCTACGAGCAGTACTTC
length: 22; size: -; D: TRBD1; V: TRBV29-1; J: TRBJ1-1; CDR3: CSVEGSTGTGGATIRMNTEAFF; DNA: TGCAGCGTTGAAGGATCTACCGGGACAGGGGGCGCGACTATAAGGATGAACACTGAAGCTTTCTTT
length: 15; size: -; D: TRBD2; V: TRBV2; J: TRBJ2-1; CDR3: CASSMLAGDYNEQFF; DNA: TGTGCCAGCAGCATGCTAGCGGGGGACTACAATGAGCAGTTCTTC
length: 17; size: -; D: -; V: TRBV6-4; J: TRBJ2-7; CDR3: CASTAVGRLSPSNEQYF; DNA: TGTGCCAGCACAGCGGTAGGGCGCCTCTCCCCCTCTAACGAGCAGTACTTC
length: 17; size: -; D: TRBD1; V: TRBV5-1; J: TRBJ2-7; CDR3: CASSLERGQWSSYEQYF; DNA: TGCGCCAGCAGCTTGGAACGGGGACAGTGGAGCTCCTACGAGCAGTACTTC
length: 14; size: -; D: -; V: TRBV7-8; J: TRBJ1-1; CDR3: CASSLDSGYTEAFF; DNA: TGTGCCAGCAGCTTAGATTCGGGTTACACTGAAGCTTTCTTT
length: 18; size: -; D: TRBD1; V: TRBV29-1; J: TRBJ2-7; CDR3: CSVEETRTTGQAIYEQYF; DNA: TGCAGCGTTGAAGAAACCCGTACCACGGGACAGGCCATCTACGAGCAGTACTTC
length: 16; size: once; D: -; V: TRBV9; J: TRBJ2-1; CDR3: CASSVHPGETRNEQFF; DNA: TGTGCCAGCAGCGTCCATCCCGGGGAAACGAGGAATGAGCAGTTCTTC
length: 13; size: -; D: TRBD1; V: TRBV6-1; J: TRBJ2-5; CDR3: CASSSTGEETQYF; DNA: TGTGCCAGCAGCTCGACAGGGGAAGAGACCCAGTACTTC
length: 16; size: -; D: -; V: TRBV4-1; J: TRBJ1-3; CDR3: CASSQESFDSGNTIYF; DNA: TGCGCCAGCAGCCAAGAGAGTTTCGACTCTGGAAACACCATATATTTT
length: 14; size: -; D: -; V: TRBV2; J: TRBJ1-1; CDR3: CASNNSPLNTEAFF; DNA: TGTGCCAGCAACAACAGCCCCTTGAACACTGAAGCTTTCTTT
length: 13; size: few; D: -; V: TRBV2; J: TRBJ1-1; CDR3: CASSDWQNTEAFF; DNA: TGTGCCAGCAGTGATTGGCAGAACACTGAAGCTTTCTTT
length: 13; size: -; D: -; V: TRBV10-3; J: TRBJ2-5; CDR3: CAVRTDYQETQYF; DNA: TGTGCCGTGCGGACAGATTACCAAGAGACCCAGTACTTC
length: 18; size: -; D: -; V: TRBV29-1; J: TRBJ2-7; CDR3: CSVEGPSIGTKYSYEQYF; DNA: TGCAGCGTTGAAGGCCCGAGCATCGGGACAAAGTACTCCTACGAGCAGTACTTC
length: 14; size: -; D: TRBD1; V: TRBV6-5; J: TRBJ1-5; CDR3: CASSYDRGQQPQHF; DNA: TGTGCCAGCAGTTATGACAGGGGGCAACAGCCCCAGCATTTT
length: 11; size: -; D: -; V: TRBV2; J: TRBJ1-2; CDR3: CASSAGVGYTF; DNA: TGTGCCAGCAGTGCAGGGGTTGGCTACACCTTC
length: 12; size: -; D: -; V: TRBV5-4; J: TRBJ2-1; CDR3: CASPGGGDEQFF; DNA: TGTGCCAGCCCGGGGGGCGGGGATGAGCAGTTCTTC
length: 15; size: once; D: TRBD2; V: TRBV11-1; J: TRBJ2-1; CDR3: CASSTTSGIYNEQFF; DNA: TGTGCCAGCAGCACAACTAGCGGGATCTACAATGAGCAGTTCTTC
length: 15; size: -; D: -; V: TRBV5-5; J: TRBJ2-7; CDR3: CASSLVGREVDEQYF; DNA: TGTGCCAGCAGCTTGGTTGGCAGGGAGGTGGACGAGCAGTACTTC
length: 16; size: -; D: -; V: TRBV21-1; J: TRBJ2-4; CDR3: CASSISPRRRQNIQYF; DNA: TGTGCCAGCAGCATATCCCCCAGGCGGAGGCAAAACATTCAGTACTTC
length: 14; size: -; D: -; V: TRBV13; J: TRBJ2-7; CDR3: CASKLRADAYEQYF; DNA: TGTGCCAGCAAACTGCGGGCCGACGCTTACGAGCAGTACTTC
length: 12; size: -; D: -; V: TRBV19; J: TRBJ2-4; CDR3: CASRIAKNIQYF; DNA: TGTGCCAGCAGGATAGCCAAAAACATTCAGTACTTC
length: 13; size: -; D: TRBD1; V: TRBV19; J: TRBJ1-2; CDR3: CASSIRDRGGYTF; DNA: TGTGCCAGTAGTATTCGGGACAGGGGAGGCTACACCTTC
length: 13; size: once; D: -; V: TRBV30; J: TRBJ1-6; CDR3: CARGGDYNSPLHF; DNA: TGTGCCAGGGGGGGGGACTATAATTCACCCCTCCACTTT
length: 16; size: -; D: TRBD2; V: TRBV6-4; J: TRBJ2-3; CDR3: CASSQGTSGSTDTQYF; DNA: TGTGCCAGCAGCCAAGGGACTAGCGGGAGCACAGATACGCAGTATTTT